These 16 T cell receptor beta chains originate from one sample sequenced in a study of regulatory T cells in long-lasting Graves disease. Time point given: persistent/refractory GD, antithyroid drugs over 5 years with positive TRAb. Researchers made the TCR library from RNA that was extracted from PBMCs. HTBI primers from iRepertoire and Arm-PCR of CDR3 regions yielded the TCR beta libraries. TCRdb reprocessed the multiplex PCR reads with MiXCR, giving one entry per CDR3 protein. The sample has about 400,000 distinct CDR3 sequences, around 21% seen once. The specimen was peripheral blood mononuclear cells (PBMCs), collected when the disease was refractory, from a patient treated with antithyroid drugs. The receptors shown here come from a female donor with Graves disease.

The sample holds a few counts of this clonotype. The chain joins TRBV29-1 to TRBJ1-1; D gene ambiguous. The CDR3 is 10 amino acids. CDR1 and CDR2 from the germline V gene are SQVTM and ANQGSEA. The ends were cut back, 4 bases at V and 8 bases at J, with 8 bases in the middle. CDR3 in amino acids: CSVGGTEAFF. DNA of the CDR3: TGCAGCGTTGGGGGAACCGAAGCTTTCTTT. Drawing the rest from reference TRBV29-1 and TRBJ1-1, the complete variable domain is SAVISQKPSRDICQRGTSLTIQCQVDSQVTMMFWYRQQPGQSLTLIATANQGSEATYESGFVIDKFPISRPNLTFSTLTVSNMSPEDSSIYLCSVGGTEAFFGQGTRLTVV.

The genes are TRBV7-6 and TRBJ1-4; D is possibly TRBD1 (6 bases). Germline-derived CDR1 and CDR2 are SGHVS and FNYEAQ. Trimming stripped 4 bases from V and 8 bases from J, with 20 bases between. This CDR3 is 16 amino acids long. The CDR3 DNA follows: TGTGCCAGCAGCTCTTTGAGTGGGGGCGTTGGGGAAAAACTGTTTTTT. It encodes CASSSLSGGVGEKLFF.

There are a few counts of this clonotype. The V call is TRBV7-9, the J call TRBJ1-6; D remains ambiguous. Germline CDR1 reads SEHNR; CDR2 reads FQNEAQ (reference sequence). CDR3 length equals 13 residues. The V gene lost 4 bases and the J gene lost 8 bases, with 9 bases spanning the gap. The CDR3 sequence is CASSSEVYSPLHF. The DNA of the CDR3 is TGTGCCAGCAGCTCAGAGGTGTATTCACCCCTCCACTTT. The complete variable domain, with remaining parts taken from reference TRBV7-9 and TRBJ1-6, reads DTGVSQNPRHKITKRGQNVTFRCDPISEHNRLYWYRQTLGQGPEFLTYFQNEAQLEKSRLLSDRFSAERPKGSFSTLEIQRTEQGDSAMYLCASSSEVYSPLHFGNGTRLTVT.

This clonotype appeared many times. The chain is built from TRBV28 and TRBJ2-2; a weak D match, TRBD1 (6 bases). Germline V gene data show CDR1 as MDHEN and CDR2 as SYDVKM. Trimming stripped 7 bases from V and 8 bases from J, with 26 bases between. The CDR3 totals 17 residues. This CDR3 is CASKGVRVRLKSGELFF. The DNA of the CDR3 is TGTGCCAGCAAGGGGGTCAGAGTTAGGTTGAAGTCTGGGGAGCTGTTTTTT.

This clonotype was seen a few times. The genes are TRBV10-3 and TRBJ2-7, with TRBD1 matching over 7 bases. CDR1 is ENHRY, CDR2 SYGVKD, per germline. The CDR3 contains 15 residues. J gave up 0 bases and V 4 bases, and 6 bases lay outside the gene matches. The CDR3 spells CAISGTGASSYEQYF. The CDR3 coding sequence is TGTGCCATCAGTGGAACAGGGGCTAGCTCCTACGAGCAGTACTTC.

This clonotype occurred many times. The V call is TRBV2, the J call TRBJ1-1; no clear D gene. Trimming removed 5 bases from V and 9 bases from J, with 19 bases in between. The CDR3 runs to 14 residues. CDR1 is SNHLY, CDR2 FYNNEI, per germline. This CDR3 reads CASSNSEVAVKAFF. DNA for the CDR3: TGTGCCAGCAGTAATTCTGAAGTGGCAGTTAAAGCTTTCTTT. Full variable domain (rest looked up from reference TRBV2 and TRBJ1-1): EPEVTQTPSHQVTQMGQEVILRCVPISNHLYFYWYRQILGQKVEFLVSFYNNEISEKSEIFDDQFSVERPDGSNFTLKIRSTKLEDSAMYFCASSNSEVAVKAFFGQGTRLTVV.

This clonotype was seen many times. The chain is built from TRBV12-3 or TRBV12-4 and TRBJ1-4, with 9 bases that match TRBD1. V trimming: 5 bases; J trimming: 6 bases; junction bases outside the gene matches: 4. The CDR3 contains 14 residues. The CDR3 DNA is TGTGCCAGCAGTCAGACAGGGGGATATGAAAAACTGTTTTTT. This gives the protein CASSQTGGYEKLFF.

V gene TRBV30 combines with J gene TRBJ1-2; D remains unclear. The V gene lost 2 bases and the J gene lost 3 bases, with 13 bases spanning the gap. Germline V gives CDR1 GTSNPN, CDR2 SVGIG (reference sequence). The CDR3 contains 14 residues. CDR3 loop: CAWSSYRPDYGYTF. DNA for the CDR3: TGTGCCTGGAGTTCCTATCGGCCCGACTATGGCTACACCTTC.

V and J are TRBV7-2 and TRBJ2-1; D is possibly TRBD1 or TRBD2 (5 bases each). V was clipped by 7 bases and J by 10 bases, with 14 bases between them. Germline-derived CDR1 and CDR2 are SGHTA and FQGNSA. The CDR3 spans 12 residues. CDR3 in DNA: TGTGCCAGCAAGCGAGAGTGGGGGGAGCAGTTCTTC. As protein: CASKREWGEQFF.

This clonotype was counted ten times or more. The gene calls are TRBV12-3 or TRBV12-4 and TRBJ2-7, with D maybe TRBD1 (8 bases). The CDR3 extends over 15 amino acids. Deletions cut 4 bases from V and 3 bases from J, with 16 bases between. Written as DNA, the CDR3 is TGTGCCAGCAGTTGGGGCACAGGGGGGGTCTACGAGCAGTACTTC. Translating gives CASSWGTGGVYEQYF.

The chain is built from TRBV18 and TRBJ1-3; 9 nucleotides match TRBD1. The CDR3 runs 17 residues. CDR1 is KGHSH, CDR2 LQKENI, per germline. V shed 1 base and J 4 bases; nucleotides not matched to a gene: 8. CDR3 sequence reads: CASSPRAGQGTGNTIYF. The CDR3 nucleotides read TGTGCCAGCTCACCACGAGCCGGACAGGGGACCGGAAACACCATATATTTT.

This clonotype was seen repeatedly, ten times or more. The chain uses TRBV7-2 and TRBJ1-1; no firm D call. This CDR3 is 14 amino acids long. Germline V lookup: CDR1 SGHTA, CDR2 FQGNSA. V was clipped by 1 base and J by 4 bases, with 10 bases between them. The CDR3 nucleotides read TGTGCCAGCAGCTTAGGTCCCGGTGGCACTGAAGCTTTCTTT. Translation: CASSLGPGGTEAFF. The complete variable domain, with remaining parts taken from reference TRBV7-2 and TRBJ1-1, reads GAGVSQSPSNKVTEKGKDVELRCDPISGHTALYWYRQSLGQGLEFLIYFQGNSAPDKSGLPSDRFSAERTGGSVSTLTIQRTQQEDSAVYLCASSLGPGGTEAFFGQGTRLTVV.

This clonotype was recorded many times. The chain has TRBV6-5 and TRBJ2-7, with no clear D. This CDR3 spans 13 amino acids. The germline CDR1 and CDR2 sequences are MNHEY and SVGAGI. Trimming took off 1 base at V and 5 bases at J, with 9 bases between the two ends. The DNA of the CDR3 is TGTGCCAGCAGTTACTTGGCACCTAACGAGCAGTACTTC. Its translation: CASSYLAPNEQYF.

The chain carries TRBV18 and TRBJ1-4, with TRBD1 matching 8 bases. V shed 8 bases and J 4 bases; nucleotides not matched to a gene: 6. The germline V gene has CDR1 KGHSH and CDR2 LQKENI. The CDR3 is 14 residues long. DNA for the CDR3: TGTGCCAGCGTTCAAGACAGGGGTAATGAAAAACTGTTTTTT. Protein sequence: CASVQDRGNEKLFF.

J is TRBJ2-2 and V is TRBV20-1, with 12 nucleotides matching TRBD1. Germline CDR1 and CDR2: DFQATT and SNEGSKA (reference sequence). Unmatched junction bases numbered 12, after V lost 0 bases and J lost 7 bases. The CDR3 is made up of 18 amino acids. CDR3 protein: CSARDSRDRGRGDGELFF. CDR3 in DNA: TGCAGTGCTAGAGATTCCCGGGACAGGGGGCGCGGGGACGGGGAGCTGTTTTTT.

This clonotype was recorded at least ten times. The gene calls are TRBV10-3 and TRBJ1-2, with D maybe TRBD1 (5 bases). Trimming left V 3 bases short and J 4 bases short, with 12 bases between. The CDR3 consists of 14 residues. Germline V gene lookup returns CDR1 ENHRY and CDR2 SYGVKD. The CDR3, as DNA: TGTGCCATCAGTGATCGGACACAGCCCTATGGCTACACCTTC. It codes for CAISDRTQPYGYTF.